This T cell receptor beta chain was obtained from a study of T cell responses to AZD1222 COVID-19 vaccine. In regard to this clone: What it recognizes is unknown.

CDR3 length: 18 amino acids. V lost 5 bases, J lost 6 bases, and 23 bases stayed unmatched. Germline lookup yields CDR1 SGDLS and CDR2 YYNGEE. Study-level results: Unmutated variant regions are reportedly the target of nearly half of TCRs that are spike-specific. Mapped onto spike, vaccine-associated CD4 TCRs spanned it and were dominant at 160-218 and 743-854. Mostly white British, mostly female donors; authors suggested clonal diversity may be underestimated. Baseline testing showed seropositivity in only a handful of AZD1222 recipients.

Repertoires were generated with immunoSEQ multiplex PCR, while TCRdb's copy carries only in-frame clones and drops some. The sample yields 95,000 to 110,000 clones, over 85% seen once. The source was peripheral blood, collected on day 0 of AZD1222 vaccination. The chain uses TRBV9 and TRBJ2-7; TRBD1 agrees at 7 bases. This TCR derives from an adult in good health. The CDR3 bases are TGTGCCAGCAGGTTGCCGGGACAGAGACTCCGGTGGATCTCCGAGCAGTACTTC. This sequence encodes CASRLPGQRLRWISEQYF.